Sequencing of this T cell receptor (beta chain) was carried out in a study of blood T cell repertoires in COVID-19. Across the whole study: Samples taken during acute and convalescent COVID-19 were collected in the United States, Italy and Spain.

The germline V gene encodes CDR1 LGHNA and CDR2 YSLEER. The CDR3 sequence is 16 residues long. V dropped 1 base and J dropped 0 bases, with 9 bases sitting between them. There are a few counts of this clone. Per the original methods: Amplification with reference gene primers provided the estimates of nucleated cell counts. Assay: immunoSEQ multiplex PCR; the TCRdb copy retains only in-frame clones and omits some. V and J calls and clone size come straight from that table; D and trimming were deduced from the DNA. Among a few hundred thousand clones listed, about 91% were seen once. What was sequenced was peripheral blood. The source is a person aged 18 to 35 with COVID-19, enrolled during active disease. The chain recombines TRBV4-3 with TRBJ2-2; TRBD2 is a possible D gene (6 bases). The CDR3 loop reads CASSQVSGSNTGELFF. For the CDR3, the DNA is TGCGCCAGCAGCCAAGTTAGCGGATCGAACACCGGGGAGCTGTTTTTT.